This T cell receptor beta chain originates from a study of T cell repertoires in cytomegalovirus infection. Study at large: Selected CMV epitopes included recently identified HLA-C-restricted ones as well as well-studied HLA-B-restricted ones. Carrying CMV and the relevant HLA type showed in public TCR beta signatures.

This clonotype was observed many times. What it recognizes is unknown. In germline, CDR1 is SGHVS, CDR2 FQNEAQ. The CDR3 totals 17 residues. The V gene lost 5 bases and the J gene lost 7 bases, with 21 bases spanning the gap. Via MiXCR, TCRdb re-called the reads, giving one row per CDR3 protein. The repertoire consists of 700,000 to 900,000 distinct CDR3 sequences, with around 29% occurring once and the leading ten covering around 14%. The rearrangement links TRBV7-8 to TRBJ1-6; the D is unclear. Sequencing used cultured CD8+ T cells from PBMCs, obtained from culture after CMV antigen stimulation. This clonotype was sampled from a human donor in good health (CMV status not recorded). Some clones in this sample may be carry-over from other donors' samples. This CDR3 reads CASSPTEPERPNSPLHF. CDR3 DNA: TGTGCCAGCAGCCCAACAGAGCCCGAGAGACCCAATTCACCCCTCCACTTT.